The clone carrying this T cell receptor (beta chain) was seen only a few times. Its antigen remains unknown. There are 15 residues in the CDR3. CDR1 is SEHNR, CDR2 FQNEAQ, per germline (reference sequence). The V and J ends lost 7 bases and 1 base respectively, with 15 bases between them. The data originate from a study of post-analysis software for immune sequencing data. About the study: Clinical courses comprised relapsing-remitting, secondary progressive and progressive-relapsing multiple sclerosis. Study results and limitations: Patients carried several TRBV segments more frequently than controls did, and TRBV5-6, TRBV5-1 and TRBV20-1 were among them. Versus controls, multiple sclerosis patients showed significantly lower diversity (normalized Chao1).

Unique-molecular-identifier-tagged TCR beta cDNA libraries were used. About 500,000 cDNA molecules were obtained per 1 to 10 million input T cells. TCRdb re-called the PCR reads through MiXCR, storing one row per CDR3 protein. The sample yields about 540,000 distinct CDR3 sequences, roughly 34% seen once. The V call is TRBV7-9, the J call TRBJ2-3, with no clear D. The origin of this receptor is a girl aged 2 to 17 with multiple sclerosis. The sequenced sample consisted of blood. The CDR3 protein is CASTKGGFRTDTQYF. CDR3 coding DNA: TGTGCCAGCACCAAGGGTGGGTTTCGCACAGATACGCAGTATTTT.